The sequence of this TCR beta chain was determined in a study of cytomegalovirus exposure and HLA in healthy donors. Looked up from germline, CDR1 is ENHRY and CDR2 is SYGVKD. This CDR3 has 13 residues. Trimming pared 2 bases from V and 5 bases from J, leaving 9 bases between. Primers for the PCR totalled 60 Vbeta and 13 Jbeta. Some clones are missing from TCRdb's copy, which holds only in-frame ones; the method was immunoSEQ multiplex PCR. The table lists 180,000 or so clones, roughly 80% of them singletons, with around 6.3% in the top ten. V gene TRBV10-3 combines with J gene TRBJ1-2, with D uncertain. The source is a woman between 50 and 59 years old in good health and CMV-seropositive. Sample: PBMCs. CDR3 nucleotides: TGTGCCATCAGTGAGCCGAGACTTTATGGCTACACCTTC. Translating it yields CAISEPRLYGYTF.